This T cell receptor (beta chain) was found in a study of tumor-infiltrating lymphocytes in primary liver carcinoma. A primer matching the constant region was used to make TCR beta cDNA from 500 to 650 ng of total RNA. Libraries of TCR beta came from three nested multiplex PCR rounds with slightly modified ARM-PCR. TRBV1-TRBV30 forward primers paired with a C-beta reverse primer were used in the first two PCR rounds, which ran approximately 10 cycles each. TCRdb independently ran MiXCR on the multiplex PCR reads; one entry per CDR3 protein. Among 310,000 or so distinct CDR3 sequences, almost 60% were seen once, and the ten largest hold 15% to 20%. Remarks on this clonotype: Its antigen is unidentified.

Researchers drew blood RNA from unsorted whole blood and extracted germline DNA as well. There were only treatment-naive patients, all with chronic HBV infection. The researchers drew roughly 3.8 milliliters of peripheral blood before surgery. Trimming took 3 bases from V and 6 from J, leaving 12 bases between them. From germline, CDR1 is SEHNR and CDR2 FQNEAQ (reference sequence). The CDR3 extends over 13 amino acids. Overall study findings and caveats: Tumor specimens were characterized by a significantly higher top-250-clone fraction than blood (p = 0.039).

The chain employs TRBV7-9 and TRBJ2-7; D not resolved. Material for sequencing was peripheral blood. The TCR originated in a woman aged 30 to 39 with primary liver carcinoma and hepatitis B virus infection. Here the CDR3 DNA reads TGTGCCAGCAGCTTTCCGGTCAAAAGCGAGCAGTACTTC. Its translation: CASSFPVKSEQYF. Full variable domain (missing parts from reference TRBV7-9 and TRBJ2-7): DTGVSQNPRHKITKRGQNVTFRCDPISEHNRLYWYRQTLGQGPEFLTYFQNEAQLEKSRLLSDRFSAERPKGSFSTLEIQRTEQGDSAMYLCASSFPVKSEQYFGPGTRLTVT.